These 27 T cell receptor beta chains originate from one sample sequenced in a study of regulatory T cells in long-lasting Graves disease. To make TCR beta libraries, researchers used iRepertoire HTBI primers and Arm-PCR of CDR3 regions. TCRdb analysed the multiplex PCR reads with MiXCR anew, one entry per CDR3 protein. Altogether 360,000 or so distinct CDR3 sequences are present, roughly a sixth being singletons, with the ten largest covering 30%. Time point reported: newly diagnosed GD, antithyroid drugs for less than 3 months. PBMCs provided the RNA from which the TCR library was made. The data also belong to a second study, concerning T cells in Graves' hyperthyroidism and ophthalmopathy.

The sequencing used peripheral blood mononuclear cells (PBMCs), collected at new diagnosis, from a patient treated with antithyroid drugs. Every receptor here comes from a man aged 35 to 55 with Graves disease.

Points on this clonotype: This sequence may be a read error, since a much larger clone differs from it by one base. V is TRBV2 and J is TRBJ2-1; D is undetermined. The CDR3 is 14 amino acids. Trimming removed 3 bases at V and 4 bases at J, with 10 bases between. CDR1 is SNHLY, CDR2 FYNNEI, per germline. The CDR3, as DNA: TGTGCCAGCAGTGATTCAAGTGGGTACAATGAGCAGTTCTTC. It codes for CASSDSSGYNEQFF.

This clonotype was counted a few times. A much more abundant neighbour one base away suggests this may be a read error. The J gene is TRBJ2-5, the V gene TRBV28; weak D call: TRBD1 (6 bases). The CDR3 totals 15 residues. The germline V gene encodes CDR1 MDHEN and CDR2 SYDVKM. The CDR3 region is CASTLTGQSYNEQSF. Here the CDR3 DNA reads TGTGCCAGCACCCTGACAGGACAGTCCTACAATGAGCAGTCCTTC.

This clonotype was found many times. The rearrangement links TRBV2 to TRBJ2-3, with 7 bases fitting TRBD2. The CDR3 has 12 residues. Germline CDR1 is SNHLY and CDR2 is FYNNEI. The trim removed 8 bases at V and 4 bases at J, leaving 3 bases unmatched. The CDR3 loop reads CASGAGADTQYF. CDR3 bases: TGTGCCAGCGGCGCGGGGGCAGATACGCAGTATTTT.

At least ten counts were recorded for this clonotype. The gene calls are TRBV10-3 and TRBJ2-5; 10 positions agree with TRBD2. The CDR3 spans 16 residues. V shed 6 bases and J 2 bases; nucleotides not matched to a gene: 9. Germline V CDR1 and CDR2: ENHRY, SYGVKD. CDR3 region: CAIRRTSGDPQETQYF. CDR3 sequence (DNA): TGTGCCATCAGAAGAACTAGCGGGGACCCTCAAGAGACCCAGTACTTC.

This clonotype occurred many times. CDR3 in DNA: TGTGCCAGCAGGGACGACGGAGAGCAGTTCTTC. Its translation: CASRDDGEQFF. The V and J genes are TRBV2 and TRBJ2-1; no clear D gene. This CDR3 has 11 amino acids. The germline gives CDR1 SNHLY, CDR2 FYNNEI. Trimming left V 6 bases short and J 10 bases short, with 10 bases between. Combining the CDR3 with reference TRBV2 and TRBJ2-1 gives the whole variable domain EPEVTQTPSHQVTQMGQEVILRCVPISNHLYFYWYRQILGQKVEFLVSFYNNEISEKSEIFDDQFSVERPDGSNFTLKIRSTKLEDSAMYFCASRDDGEQFFGPGTRLTVL.

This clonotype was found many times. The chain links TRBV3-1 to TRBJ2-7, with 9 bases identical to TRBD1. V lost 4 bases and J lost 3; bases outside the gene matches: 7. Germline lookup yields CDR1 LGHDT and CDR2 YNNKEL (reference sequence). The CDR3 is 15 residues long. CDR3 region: CASSLVTGQGYEQYF. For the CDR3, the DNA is TGTGCCAGCAGCCTGGTAACGGGACAGGGCTACGAGCAGTACTTC.

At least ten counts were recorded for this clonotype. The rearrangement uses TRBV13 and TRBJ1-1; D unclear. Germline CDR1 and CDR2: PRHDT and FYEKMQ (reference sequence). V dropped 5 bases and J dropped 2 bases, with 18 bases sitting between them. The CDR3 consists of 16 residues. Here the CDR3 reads CASSPRAWVANTEAFF. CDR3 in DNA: TGTGCCAGCAGCCCACGCGCATGGGTGGCAAACACTGAAGCTTTCTTT. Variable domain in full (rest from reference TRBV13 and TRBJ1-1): AAGVIQSPRHLIKEKRETATLKCYPIPRHDTVYWYQQGPGQDPQFLISFYEKMQSDKGSIPDRFSAQQFSDYHSELNMSSLELGDSALYFCASSPRAWVANTEAFFGQGTRLTVV.

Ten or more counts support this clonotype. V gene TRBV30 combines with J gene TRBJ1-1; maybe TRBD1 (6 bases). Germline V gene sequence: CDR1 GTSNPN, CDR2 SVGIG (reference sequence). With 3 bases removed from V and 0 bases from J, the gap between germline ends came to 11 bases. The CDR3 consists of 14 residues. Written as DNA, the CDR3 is TGTGCCTGGAGAGGGGGAAGGCTGAACACTGAAGCTTTCTTT. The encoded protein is CAWRGGRLNTEAFF.

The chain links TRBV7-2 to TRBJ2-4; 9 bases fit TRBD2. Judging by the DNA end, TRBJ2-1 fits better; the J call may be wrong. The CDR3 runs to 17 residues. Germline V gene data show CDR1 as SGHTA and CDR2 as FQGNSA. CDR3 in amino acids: CASSPQIVASGVDEQFF. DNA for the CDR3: TGTGCCAGCAGCCCCCAAATCGTGGCTAGCGGGGTAGATGAGCAGTTCTTC.

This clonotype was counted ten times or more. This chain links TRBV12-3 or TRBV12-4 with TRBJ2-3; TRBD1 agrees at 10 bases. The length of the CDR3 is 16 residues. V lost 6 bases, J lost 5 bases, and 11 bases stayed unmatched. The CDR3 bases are TGTGCCAGCAGACGAGCCGGGACAGGGGACGAAGATACGCAGTATTTT. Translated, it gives CASRRAGTGDEDTQYF.

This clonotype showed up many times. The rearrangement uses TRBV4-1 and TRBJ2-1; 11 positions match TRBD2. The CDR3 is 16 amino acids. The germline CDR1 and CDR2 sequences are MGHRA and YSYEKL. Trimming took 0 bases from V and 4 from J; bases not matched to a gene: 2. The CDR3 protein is CASSQDSSGGYNEQFF. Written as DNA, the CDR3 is TGCGCCAGCAGCCAAGATTCTAGCGGGGGGTACAATGAGCAGTTCTTC.

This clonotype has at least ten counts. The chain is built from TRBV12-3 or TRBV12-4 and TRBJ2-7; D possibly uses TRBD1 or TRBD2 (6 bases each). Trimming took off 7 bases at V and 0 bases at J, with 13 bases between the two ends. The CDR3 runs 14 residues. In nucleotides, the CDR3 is TGTGCCAGCAACATAGGGGGGCCCTCCTACGAGCAGTACTTC. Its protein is CASNIGGPSYEQYF.

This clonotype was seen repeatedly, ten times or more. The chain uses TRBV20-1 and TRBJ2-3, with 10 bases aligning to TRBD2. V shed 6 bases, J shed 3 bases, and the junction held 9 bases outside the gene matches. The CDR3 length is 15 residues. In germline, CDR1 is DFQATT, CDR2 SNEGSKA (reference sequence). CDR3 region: CSATSGGAWTDTQYF. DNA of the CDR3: TGCAGTGCGACAAGCGGGGGGGCCTGGACAGATACGCAGTATTTT.

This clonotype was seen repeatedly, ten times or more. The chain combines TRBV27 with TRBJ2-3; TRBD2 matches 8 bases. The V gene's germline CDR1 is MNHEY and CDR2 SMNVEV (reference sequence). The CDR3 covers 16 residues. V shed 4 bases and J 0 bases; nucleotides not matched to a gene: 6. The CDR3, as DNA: TGTGCCAGCAGTTCTAAAGCGGGGGTAAGCACAGATACGCAGTATTTT. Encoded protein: CASSSKAGVSTDTQYF.

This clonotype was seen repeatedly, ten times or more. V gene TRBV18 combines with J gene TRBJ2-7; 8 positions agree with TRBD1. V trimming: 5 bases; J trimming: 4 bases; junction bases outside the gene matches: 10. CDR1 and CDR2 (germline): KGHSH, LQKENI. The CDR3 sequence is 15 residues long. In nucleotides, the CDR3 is TGTGCCAGCTCATTGCTCTCAGGGGGCCGATACGAGCAGTACTTC. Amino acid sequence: CASSLLSGGRYEQYF.

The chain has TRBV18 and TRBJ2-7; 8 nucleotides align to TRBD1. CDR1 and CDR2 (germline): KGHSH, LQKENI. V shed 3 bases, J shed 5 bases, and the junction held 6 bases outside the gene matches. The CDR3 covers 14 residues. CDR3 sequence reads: CASSPLQGAHEQYF. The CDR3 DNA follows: TGTGCCAGCTCACCTCTCCAGGGGGCCCACGAGCAGTACTTC.

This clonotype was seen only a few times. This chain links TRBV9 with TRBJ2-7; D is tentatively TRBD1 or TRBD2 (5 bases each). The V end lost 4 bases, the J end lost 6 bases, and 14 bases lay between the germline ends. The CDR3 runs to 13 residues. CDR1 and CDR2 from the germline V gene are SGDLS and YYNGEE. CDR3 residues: CASSTDYTGEQYF. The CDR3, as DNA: TGTGCCAGCAGCACAGACTATACAGGCGAGCAGTACTTC.

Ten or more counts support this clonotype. In DNA form, the CDR3 reads TGTGCCAGCAGTTTAGGACTAGCGGGGTTGGATACGCAGTATTTT. Amino acid sequence: CASSLGLAGLDTQYF. The rearrangement links TRBV28 to TRBJ2-3, with TRBD2 matching 12 bases. The CDR3 spans 15 residues. Trimming at V came to 2 bases and at J to 6 bases, leaving 3 bases not matched to a gene. CDR1 is MDHEN, CDR2 SYDVKM, per germline.

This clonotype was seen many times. The CDR3 here is CASSFSPRTTDTQYF. The CDR3 DNA sequence: TGTGCCAGCAGCTTTAGCCCTAGAACCACAGATACGCAGTATTTT. This sequence joins TRBV5-5 and TRBJ2-3, with D uncertain. Trimming removed 2 bases at V and 2 bases at J, with 12 bases between. This CDR3 comprises 15 residues. Germline CDR1 reads SGHKS; CDR2 reads YYEKEE (reference sequence). Full variable domain (remainder filled in from reference TRBV5-5 and TRBJ2-3): DAGVTQSPTHLIKTRGQQVTLRCSPISGHKSVSWYQQVLGQGPQFIFQYYEKEERGRGNFPDRFSARQFPNYSSELNVNALLLGDSALYLCASSFSPRTTDTQYFGPGTRLTVL.

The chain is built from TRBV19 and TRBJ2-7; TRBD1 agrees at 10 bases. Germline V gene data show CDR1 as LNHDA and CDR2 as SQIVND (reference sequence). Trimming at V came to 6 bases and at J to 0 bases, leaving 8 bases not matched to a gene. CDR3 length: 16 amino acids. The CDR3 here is CASSRQGAKSSYEQYF. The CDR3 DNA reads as TGTGCCAGTAGCAGACAGGGGGCGAAGAGCTCCTACGAGCAGTACTTC.

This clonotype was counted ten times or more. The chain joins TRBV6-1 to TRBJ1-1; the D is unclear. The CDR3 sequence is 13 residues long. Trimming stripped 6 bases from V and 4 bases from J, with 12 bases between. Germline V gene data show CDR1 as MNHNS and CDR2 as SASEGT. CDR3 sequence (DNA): TGTGCCAGCAGCACGGAGGGAGGCACTGAAGCTTTCTTT. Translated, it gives CASSTEGGTEAFF.

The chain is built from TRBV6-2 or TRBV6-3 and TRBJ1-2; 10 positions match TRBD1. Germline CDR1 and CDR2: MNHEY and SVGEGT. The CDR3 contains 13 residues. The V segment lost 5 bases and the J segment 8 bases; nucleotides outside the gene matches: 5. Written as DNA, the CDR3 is TGTGCCAGCAGTGCTCGGACAGGGGGAGGCTACACCTTC. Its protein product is CASSARTGGGYTF.

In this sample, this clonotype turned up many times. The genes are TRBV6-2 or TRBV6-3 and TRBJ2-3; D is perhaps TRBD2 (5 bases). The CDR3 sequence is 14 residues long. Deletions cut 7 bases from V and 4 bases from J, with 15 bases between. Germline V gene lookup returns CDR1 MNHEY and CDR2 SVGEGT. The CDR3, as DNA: TGTGCCAGCAACCTACCCGGACTCTCAGATACGCAGTATTTT. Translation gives CASNLPGLSDTQYF.

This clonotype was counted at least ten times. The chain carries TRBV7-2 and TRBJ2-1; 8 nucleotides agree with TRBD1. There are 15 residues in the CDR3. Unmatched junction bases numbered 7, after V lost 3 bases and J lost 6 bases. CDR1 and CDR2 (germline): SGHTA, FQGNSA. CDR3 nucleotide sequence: TGTGCCAGCAGCTTTGACAGGGGTGGGAGCAATGAGCAGTTCTTC. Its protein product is CASSFDRGGSNEQFF.

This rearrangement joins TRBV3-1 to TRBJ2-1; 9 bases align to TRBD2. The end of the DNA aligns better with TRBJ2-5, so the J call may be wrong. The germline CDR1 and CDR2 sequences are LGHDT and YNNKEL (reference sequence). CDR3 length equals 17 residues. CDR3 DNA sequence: TGTGCCAGCAGCCCCTTTAAATCTAGCGGGGCCCAAGAGACCCAGTACTTC. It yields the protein CASSPFKSSGAQETQYF.

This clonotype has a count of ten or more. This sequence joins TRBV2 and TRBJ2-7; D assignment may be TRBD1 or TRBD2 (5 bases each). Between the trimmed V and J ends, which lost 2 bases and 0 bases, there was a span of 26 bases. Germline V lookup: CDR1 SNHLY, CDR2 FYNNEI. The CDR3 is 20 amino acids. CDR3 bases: TGTGCCAGCAGTGAATGGGGGTGGCTAGAATTCTCACCCCACTCCTACGAGCAGTACTTC. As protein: CASSEWGWLEFSPHSYEQYF.

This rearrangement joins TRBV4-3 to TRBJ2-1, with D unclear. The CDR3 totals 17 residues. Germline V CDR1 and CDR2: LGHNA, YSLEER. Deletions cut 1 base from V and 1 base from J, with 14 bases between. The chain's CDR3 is CASSQVPTRDSYNEQFF. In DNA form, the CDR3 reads TGCGCCAGCAGCCAAGTACCTACAAGAGATTCCTACAATGAGCAGTTCTTC.